This T cell receptor (beta chain) derives from a study of cytomegalovirus exposure and HLA in healthy donors. Study-level information: A previous analysis identified 95 million to 120 million unique TCR beta sequences derived from roughly 190 million T cells.

The PCR employed 60 Vbeta primers together with 13 Jbeta primers. This table comes from immunoSEQ multiplex PCR, and its TCRdb copy is limited to in-frame clones, with some not included. In all, the sample yields under 200,000 clones. CDR3 length: 15 residues. In germline, CDR1 is SGHKS, CDR2 YYEKEE (reference sequence). V lost 4 bases and J lost 4; bases outside the gene matches: 6. The rearrangement joins TRBV5-5 to TRBJ1-3; TRBD1 aligns across 9 bases. The sequenced material came from PBMCs. The receptor was isolated from a man aged 25 to 45 in good health and CMV-seronegative. As DNA, the CDR3 is TGTGCCAGCAGCGGTGGACAGGGGAGAGGAAACACCATATATTTT. It yields the protein CASSGGQGRGNTIYF.